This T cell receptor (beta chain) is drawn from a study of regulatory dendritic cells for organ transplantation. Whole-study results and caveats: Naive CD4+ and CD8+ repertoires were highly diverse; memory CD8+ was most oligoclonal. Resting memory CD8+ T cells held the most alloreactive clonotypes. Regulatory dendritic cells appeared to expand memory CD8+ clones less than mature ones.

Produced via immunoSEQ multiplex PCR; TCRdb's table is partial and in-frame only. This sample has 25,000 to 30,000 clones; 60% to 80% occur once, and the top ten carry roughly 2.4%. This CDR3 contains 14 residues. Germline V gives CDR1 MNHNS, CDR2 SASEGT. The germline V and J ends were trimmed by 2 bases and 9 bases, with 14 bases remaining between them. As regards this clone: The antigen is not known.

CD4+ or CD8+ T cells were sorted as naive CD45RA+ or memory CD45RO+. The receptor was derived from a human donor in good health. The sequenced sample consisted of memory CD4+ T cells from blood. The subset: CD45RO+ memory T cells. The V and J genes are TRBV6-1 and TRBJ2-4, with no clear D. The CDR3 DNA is TGTGCCAGCAGTGAAAGCGTCCTGAATAGCATTCAGTACTTC. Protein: CASSESVLNSIQYF.